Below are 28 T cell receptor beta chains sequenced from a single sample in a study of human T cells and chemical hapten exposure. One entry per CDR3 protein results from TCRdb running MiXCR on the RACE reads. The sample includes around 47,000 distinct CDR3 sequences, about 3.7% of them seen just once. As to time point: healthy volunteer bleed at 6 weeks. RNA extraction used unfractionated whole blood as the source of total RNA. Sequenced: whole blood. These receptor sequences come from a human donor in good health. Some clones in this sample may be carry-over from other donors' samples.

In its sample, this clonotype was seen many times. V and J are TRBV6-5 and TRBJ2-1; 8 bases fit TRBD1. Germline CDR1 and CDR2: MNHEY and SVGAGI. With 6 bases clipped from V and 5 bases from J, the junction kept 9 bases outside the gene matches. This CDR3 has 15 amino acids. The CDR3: CASSRTGGSHNEQFF. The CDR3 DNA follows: TGTGCCAGCAGCCGCACAGGGGGTTCCCACAATGAGCAGTTCTTC.

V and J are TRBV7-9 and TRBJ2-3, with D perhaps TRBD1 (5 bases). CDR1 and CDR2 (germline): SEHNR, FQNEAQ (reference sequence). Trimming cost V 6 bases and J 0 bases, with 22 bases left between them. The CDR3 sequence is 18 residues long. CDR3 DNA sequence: TGTGCCAGCAGGAGTAAACTCAAGACAGCCGGGAGCACAGATACGCAGTATTTT. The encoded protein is CASRSKLKTAGSTDTQYF.

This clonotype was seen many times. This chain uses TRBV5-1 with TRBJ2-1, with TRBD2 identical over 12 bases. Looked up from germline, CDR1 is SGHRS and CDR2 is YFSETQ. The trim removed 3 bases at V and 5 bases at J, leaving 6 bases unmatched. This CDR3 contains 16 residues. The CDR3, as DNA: TGCGCCAGCAGCTACGGACTAGCGGGAAGCAACAATGAGCAGTTCTTC. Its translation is CASSYGLAGSNNEQFF.

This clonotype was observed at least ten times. The CDR3, as DNA: TGTGCCAGCAGTTACTCGATCCGGGGCCATGAGCAGTTCTTC. Protein: CASSYSIRGHEQFF. The chain is built from TRBV6-5 and TRBJ2-1, with D perhaps being TRBD1 or TRBD2 (5 bases each). Trimming pared 0 bases from V and 8 bases from J, leaving 11 bases between. Per germline, CDR1 MNHEY and CDR2 SVGAGI. This CDR3 has 14 residues.

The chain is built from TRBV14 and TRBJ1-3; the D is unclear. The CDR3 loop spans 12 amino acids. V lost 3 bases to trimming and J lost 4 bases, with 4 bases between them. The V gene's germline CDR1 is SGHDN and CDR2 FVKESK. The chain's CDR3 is CASSQLGNTIYF. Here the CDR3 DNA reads TGTGCCAGCAGCCAGTTGGGAAACACCATATATTTT.

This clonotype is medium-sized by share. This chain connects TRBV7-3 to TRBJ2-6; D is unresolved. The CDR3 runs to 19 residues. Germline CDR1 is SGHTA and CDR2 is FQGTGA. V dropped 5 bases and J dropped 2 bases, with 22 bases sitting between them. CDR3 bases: TGTGCCAGCAGCCCGGACCCCTTGAATTTGTGGCCTGGGGCCAACGTCCTGACTTTC. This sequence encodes CASSPDPLNLWPGANVLTF.

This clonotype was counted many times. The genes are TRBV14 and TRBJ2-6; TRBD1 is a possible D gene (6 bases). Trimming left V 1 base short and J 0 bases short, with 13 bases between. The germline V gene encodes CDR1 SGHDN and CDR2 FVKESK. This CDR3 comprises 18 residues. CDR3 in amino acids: CASSQVGAPRSGANVLTF. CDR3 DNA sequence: TGTGCCAGCAGCCAAGTGGGGGCCCCCCGCTCTGGGGCCAACGTCCTGACTTTC.

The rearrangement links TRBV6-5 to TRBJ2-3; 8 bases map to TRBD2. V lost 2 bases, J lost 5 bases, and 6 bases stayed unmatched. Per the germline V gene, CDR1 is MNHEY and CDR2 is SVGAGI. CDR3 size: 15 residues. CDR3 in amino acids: CASSYKREPQDTQYF. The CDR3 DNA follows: TGTGCCAGCAGTTACAAGCGGGAGCCCCAAGATACGCAGTATTTT.

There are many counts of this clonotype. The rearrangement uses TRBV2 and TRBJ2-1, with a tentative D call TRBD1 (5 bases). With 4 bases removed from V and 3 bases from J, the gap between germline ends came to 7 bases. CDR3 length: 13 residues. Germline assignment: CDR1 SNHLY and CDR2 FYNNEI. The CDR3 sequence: CASSGQNYNEQFF. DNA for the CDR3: TGTGCCAGCAGTGGACAGAACTACAATGAGCAGTTCTTC.

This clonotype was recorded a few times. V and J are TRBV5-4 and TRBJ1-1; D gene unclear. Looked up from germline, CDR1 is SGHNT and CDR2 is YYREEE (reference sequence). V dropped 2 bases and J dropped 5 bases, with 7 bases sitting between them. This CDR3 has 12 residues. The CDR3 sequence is CASSFEGTEAFF. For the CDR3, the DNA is TGTGCCAGCAGCTTCGAAGGGACTGAAGCTTTCTTT.

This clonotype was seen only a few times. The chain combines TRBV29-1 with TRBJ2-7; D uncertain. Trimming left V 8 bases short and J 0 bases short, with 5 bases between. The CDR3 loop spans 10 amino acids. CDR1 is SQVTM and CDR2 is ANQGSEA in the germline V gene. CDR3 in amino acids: CSFSSYEQYF. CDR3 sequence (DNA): TGCAGCTTTTCCTCCTACGAGCAGTACTTC.

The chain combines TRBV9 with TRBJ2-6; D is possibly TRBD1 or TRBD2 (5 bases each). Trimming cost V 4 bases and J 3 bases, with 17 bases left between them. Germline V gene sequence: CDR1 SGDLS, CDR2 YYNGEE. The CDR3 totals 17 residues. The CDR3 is CASSPRWGKVGANVLTF. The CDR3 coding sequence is TGTGCCAGCAGCCCCCGCTGGGGGAAGGTTGGGGCCAACGTCCTGACTTTC.

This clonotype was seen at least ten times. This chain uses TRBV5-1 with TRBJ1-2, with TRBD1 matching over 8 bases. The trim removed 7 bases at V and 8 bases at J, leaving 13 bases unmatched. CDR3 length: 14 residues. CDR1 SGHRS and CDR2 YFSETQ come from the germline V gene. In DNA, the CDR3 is TGCGCCAGCGGAGCAGGGGGCGCGAATAGAGGCTACACCTTC. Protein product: CASGAGGANRGYTF.

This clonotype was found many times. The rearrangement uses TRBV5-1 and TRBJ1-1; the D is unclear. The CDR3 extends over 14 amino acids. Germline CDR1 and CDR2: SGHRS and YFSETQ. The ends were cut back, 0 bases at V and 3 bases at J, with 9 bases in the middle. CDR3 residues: CASSLASVDTEAFF. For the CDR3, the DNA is TGCGCCAGCAGCTTGGCAAGCGTTGACACTGAAGCTTTCTTT.

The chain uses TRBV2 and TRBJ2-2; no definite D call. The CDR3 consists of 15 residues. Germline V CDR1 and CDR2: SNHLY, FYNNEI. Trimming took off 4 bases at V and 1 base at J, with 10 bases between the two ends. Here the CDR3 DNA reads TGTGCCAGCAGTGTTCGCATGGTGAACACCGGGGAGCTGTTTTTT. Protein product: CASSVRMVNTGELFF.

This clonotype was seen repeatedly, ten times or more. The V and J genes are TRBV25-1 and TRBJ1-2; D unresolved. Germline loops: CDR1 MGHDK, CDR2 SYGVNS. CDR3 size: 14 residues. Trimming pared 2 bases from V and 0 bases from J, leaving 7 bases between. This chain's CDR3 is CASSEKTSNYGYTF. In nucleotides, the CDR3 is TGTGCCAGCAGTGAAAAGACATCTAACTATGGCTACACCTTC.

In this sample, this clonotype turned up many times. The CDR3 region has the DNA TGCAGCGTTGGGACAGGGGTCCCATCGGGTGGGGCCAACGTCCTGACTTTC. Amino acid sequence: CSVGTGVPSGGANVLTF. The chain has TRBV29-1 and TRBJ2-6; 9 bases agree with TRBD1. The trim removed 4 bases at V and 3 bases at J, leaving 10 bases unmatched. The CDR3 has 17 amino acids. Germline V lookup: CDR1 SQVTM, CDR2 ANQGSEA.

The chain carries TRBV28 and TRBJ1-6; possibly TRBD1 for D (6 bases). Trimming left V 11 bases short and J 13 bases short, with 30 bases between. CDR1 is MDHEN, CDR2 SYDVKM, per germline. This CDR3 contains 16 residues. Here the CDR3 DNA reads TGTGCCGCAGAGGGGGTGGGGGACCCGGTATCTTTCCCCCTCCACTTT. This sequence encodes CAAEGVGDPVSFPLHF.

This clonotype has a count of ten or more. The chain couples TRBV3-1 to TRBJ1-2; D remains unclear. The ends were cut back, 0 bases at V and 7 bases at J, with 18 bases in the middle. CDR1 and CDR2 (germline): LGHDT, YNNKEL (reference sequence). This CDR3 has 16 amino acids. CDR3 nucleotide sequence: TGTGCCAGCAGCCAAGATTGGCAGGCGGAGGGTCGTGGCTACACCTTC. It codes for CASSQDWQAEGRGYTF.

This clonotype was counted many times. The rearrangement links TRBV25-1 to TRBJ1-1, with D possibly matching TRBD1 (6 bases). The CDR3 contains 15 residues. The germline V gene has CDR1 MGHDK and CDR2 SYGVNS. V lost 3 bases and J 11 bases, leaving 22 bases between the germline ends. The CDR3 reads CASSDGATGGSRAFF. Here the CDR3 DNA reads TGTGCCAGCAGTGACGGGGCAACGGGGGGCAGTCGGGCTTTCTTT.

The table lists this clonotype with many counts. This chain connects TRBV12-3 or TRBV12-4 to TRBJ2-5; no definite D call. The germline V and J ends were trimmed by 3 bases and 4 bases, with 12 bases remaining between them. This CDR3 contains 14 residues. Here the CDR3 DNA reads TGTGCCAGCAGTTTGAACTCACTCAGAGAGACCCAGTACTTC. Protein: CASSLNSLRETQYF.

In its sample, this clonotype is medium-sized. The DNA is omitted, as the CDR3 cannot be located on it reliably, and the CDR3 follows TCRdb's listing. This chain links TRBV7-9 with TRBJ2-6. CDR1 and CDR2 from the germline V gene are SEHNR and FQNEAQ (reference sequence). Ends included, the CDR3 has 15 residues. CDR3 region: CASSLWAAGANVLIF.

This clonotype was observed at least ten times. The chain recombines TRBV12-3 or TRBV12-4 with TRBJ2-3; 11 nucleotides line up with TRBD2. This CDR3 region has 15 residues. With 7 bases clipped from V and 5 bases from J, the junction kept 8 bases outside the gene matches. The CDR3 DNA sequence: TGTGCCAGCACTATAGCGGGAGGGCCGGGAGATACGCAGTATTTT. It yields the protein CASTIAGGPGDTQYF.

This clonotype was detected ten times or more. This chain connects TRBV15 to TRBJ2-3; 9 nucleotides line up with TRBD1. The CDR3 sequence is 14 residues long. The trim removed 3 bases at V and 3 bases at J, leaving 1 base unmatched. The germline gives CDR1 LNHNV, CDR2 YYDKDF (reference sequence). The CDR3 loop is CATSRGTGTDTQYF. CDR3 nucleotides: TGTGCCACCAGCAGGGGGACAGGGACAGATACGCAGTATTTT.

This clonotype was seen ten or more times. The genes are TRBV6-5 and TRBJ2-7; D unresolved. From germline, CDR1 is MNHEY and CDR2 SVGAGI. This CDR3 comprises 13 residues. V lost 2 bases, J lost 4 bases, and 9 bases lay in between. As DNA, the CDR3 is TGTGCCAGCAGTTACGGCAGTTATTACGAGCAGTACTTC. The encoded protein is CASSYGSYYEQYF.

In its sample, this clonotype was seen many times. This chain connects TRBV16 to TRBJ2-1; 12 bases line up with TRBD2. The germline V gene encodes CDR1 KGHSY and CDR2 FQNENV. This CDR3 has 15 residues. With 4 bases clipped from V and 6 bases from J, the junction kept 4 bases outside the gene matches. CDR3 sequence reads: CASSPASGRANEQFF. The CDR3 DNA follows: TGTGCCAGCAGCCCCGCTAGCGGGAGGGCCAATGAGCAGTTCTTC.

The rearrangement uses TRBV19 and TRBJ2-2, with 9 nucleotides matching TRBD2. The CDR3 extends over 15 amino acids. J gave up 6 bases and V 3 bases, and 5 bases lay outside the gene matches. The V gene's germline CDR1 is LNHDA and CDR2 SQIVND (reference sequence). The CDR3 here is CASSISGSGAGELFF. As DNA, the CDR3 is TGTGCCAGTAGTATTAGCGGGAGCGGCGCCGGGGAGCTGTTTTTT.

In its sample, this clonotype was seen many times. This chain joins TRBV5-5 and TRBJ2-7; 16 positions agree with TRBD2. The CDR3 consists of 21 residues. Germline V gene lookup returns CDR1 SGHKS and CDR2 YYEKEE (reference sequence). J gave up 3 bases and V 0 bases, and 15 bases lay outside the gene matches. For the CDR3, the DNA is TGTGCCAGCAGCTTGGCCGGTCGGGGGACTAGCGGGAGGGCCATTGACTACGAGCAGTACTTC. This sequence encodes CASSLAGRGTSGRAIDYEQYF.